Many counts were recorded for the clone carrying this T cell receptor beta chain. No antigen is known for it. The entry originates in a study of CD8+CD57+ T cells in acquired aplastic anemia. Study-level information: An average of 3.2 ug of DNA was obtained from sorted CD4+ and CD8+ cells.

Findings and caveats of the study: Both patients and controls carried the same twenty-nine CD8+ CDR3 sequences. Patients versus controls showed no significant CD8+ Simpson's diversity difference.

With 0 bases removed from V and 10 bases from J, the gap between germline ends came to 18 bases. The germline CDR1 and CDR2 sequences are SEHNR and FQNEAQ (reference sequence). This CDR3 is built from 15 residues. For sequencing, patients were chosen who had shown expansion of CD8+CD57+ cells by flow cytometry. Severe acquired aplastic anemia was diagnosed in all patients. Profiles of TCR beta VDJ and CDR3 were generated from a genomic DNA template. TCRdb reanalysed the reads using MiXCR and keeps one entry per CDR3 protein. The table records 150,000 to 200,000 distinct CDR3 sequences, around half of them present only once.

The chain couples TRBV7-9 to TRBJ1-1; tentatively, D is TRBD1 (6 bases). Sequenced sample: sorted CD4+, CD8+, or CD8+CD57+ T cells (not recorded which) from PBMCs. This sequence originates from a human donor with aplastic anemia. This CDR3 is CASSLAAGVRVRAFF. The CDR3, as DNA: TGTGCCAGCAGCTTAGCGGCAGGGGTGCGAGTGAGAGCTTTCTTT.